Detailed here is one T cell receptor (beta chain). This specimen belongs to a study of blood T cell repertoires in COVID-19. Study overall: The United States, Italy and Spain provided the acute and convalescent COVID-19 samples. PBMCs, B-cell-depleted T cells, or T cells provided the cDNA or gDNA that made up the material.

Germline assignment: CDR1 MNHEY and CDR2 SVGAGI. After removal of 6 bases from V and 2 bases from J, the junction contained 2 bases not matched to a gene. CDR3 length equals 13 residues. As handled by the study authors: Using reference gene primer amplification, nucleated cell counts were estimated. Only in-frame clones appear in the TCRdb table, and some are missing; sequencing was by immunoSEQ multiplex PCR. The V and J calls and clone size come from that table; D and trimming were worked out from the DNA. This table holds hundreds of thousands of clones, 75% to 90% found once. The rearrangement links TRBV6-5 to TRBJ1-2; TRBD1 agrees at 8 bases. The receptor was derived from a man aged 60-69 years who had recovered from COVID-19. The sample comprised peripheral blood. The CDR3 DNA reads as TGTGCCAGCAGCGGACAGGGCAACTATGGCTACACCTTC. It translates to CASSGQGNYGYTF.